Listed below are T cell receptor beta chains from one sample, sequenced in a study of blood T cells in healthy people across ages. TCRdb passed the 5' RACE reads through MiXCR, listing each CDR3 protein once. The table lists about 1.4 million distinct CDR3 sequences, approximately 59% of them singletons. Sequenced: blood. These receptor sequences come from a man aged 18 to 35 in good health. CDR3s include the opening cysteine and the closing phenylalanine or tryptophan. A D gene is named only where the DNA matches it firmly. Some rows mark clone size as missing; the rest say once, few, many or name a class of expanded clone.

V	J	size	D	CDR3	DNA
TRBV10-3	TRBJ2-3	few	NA	CAISEALGSSYTDTQYF	TGTGCCATCAGTGAAGCCTTGGGGTCCTCCTACACAGATACGCAGTATTTT
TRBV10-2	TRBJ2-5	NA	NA	CASRVAKQYTEQYF	TGCGCCAGCAGAGTGGCGAAACAGTACACTGAGCAGTACTTC
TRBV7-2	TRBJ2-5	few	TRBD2	CASSLVSPRGGQTQYF	TGTGCCAGCAGCTTAGTGTCGCCCCGCGGGGGGCAGACCCAGTACTTC
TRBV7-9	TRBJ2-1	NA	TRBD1	CASSPGQGISDEQFF	TGTGCCAGCAGCCCGGGACAGGGGATAAGTGATGAGCAGTTCTTC
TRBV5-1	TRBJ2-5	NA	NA	CASSSTPNGEQYF	TGCGCCAGCAGCTCTACCCCCAATGGGGAGCAGTACTTC
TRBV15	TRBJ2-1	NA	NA	CATSSGRVTHNEQFF	TGTGCCACCAGCAGTGGAAGGGTGACACACAATGAGCAGTTCTTC
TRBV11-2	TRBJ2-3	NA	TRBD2	CASSLVGAGGWTDTQYF	TGTGCCAGCAGCTTAGTAGGCGCGGGAGGATGGACAGATACGCAGTATTTT
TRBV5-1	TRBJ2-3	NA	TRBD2	CASSLSSGSNTDTQYF	TGCGCCAGCAGCTTGTCTAGCGGGAGTAACACAGATACGCAGTATTTT
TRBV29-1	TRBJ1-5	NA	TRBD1	CGVSGGTNQPQHF	TGCGGCGTTTCAGGGGGCACAAATCAGCCCCAGCATTTT
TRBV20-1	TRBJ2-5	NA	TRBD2	CSARDPRGGLGGQYF	TGCAGTGCTAGAGATCCCCGCGGGGGACTCGGAGGCCAGTACTTC
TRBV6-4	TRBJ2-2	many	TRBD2	CASSDETSGSGELFF	TGTGCCAGCAGTGATGAGACTAGCGGGAGCGGGGAGCTGTTTTTT
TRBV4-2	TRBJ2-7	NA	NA	CASSHVGIDPYEQYF	TGTGCCAGCAGCCATGTAGGGATAGATCCCTACGAGCAGTACTTC
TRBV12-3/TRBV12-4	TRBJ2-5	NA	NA	CASSVGASLYGQYF	TGTGCCAGCAGTGTGGGTGCTAGTTTATACGGGCAGTACTTC
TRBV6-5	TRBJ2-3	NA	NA	CASSYGGARTDTQYF	TGTGCCAGCAGTTATGGCGGGGCACGCACAGATACGCAGTATTTT
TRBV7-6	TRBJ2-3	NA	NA	CASSLELVGEYGTDTQYF	TGTGCCAGCAGCTTAGAACTCGTGGGGGAGTACGGCACAGATACGCAGTATTTT
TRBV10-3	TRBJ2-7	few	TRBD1	CAIRDTGGSTNEQYF	TGTGCCATCAGGGACACAGGGGGCTCGACCAACGAGCAGTACTTC
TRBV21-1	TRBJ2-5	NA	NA	CASSTRRGCQETQYF	TGTGCCAGCAGCACACGGCGAGGGTGCCAAGAGACCCAGTACTTC
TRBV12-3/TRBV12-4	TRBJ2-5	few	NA	CASSLVRGGVQETQYF	TGTGCCAGCAGTTTAGTGCGGGGTGGAGTCCAAGAGACCCAGTACTTC
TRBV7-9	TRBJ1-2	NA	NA	CASSLGAGVNYGYTF	TGTGCCAGCAGCTTAGGGGCAGGGGTAAACTATGGCTACACCTTC
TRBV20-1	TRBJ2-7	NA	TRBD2	CSASPVAGGSYEQYF	TGCAGTGCTAGTCCTGTAGCGGGAGGCTCCTACGAGCAGTACTTC
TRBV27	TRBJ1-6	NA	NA	CASSAYNSPLHF	TGTGCCAGCAGTGCATATAATTCACCCCTCCACTTT
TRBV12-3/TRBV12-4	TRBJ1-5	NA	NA	CASSLLPAGRGNQPQHF	TGTGCCAGCAGTTTACTCCCTGCGGGGCGGGGCAATCAGCCCCAGCATTTT
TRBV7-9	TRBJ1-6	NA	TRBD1	CASRGQAYNSPLHF	TGTGCCAGCAGGGGACAGGCCTATAATTCACCCCTCCACTTT
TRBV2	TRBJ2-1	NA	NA	CASSILGEEFF	TGTGCCAGCAGTATCTTAGGGGAGGAGTTCTTC
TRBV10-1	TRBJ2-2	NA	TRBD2	CASSESTSGSTGGLFF	TGCGCCAGCAGTGAGTCGACTAGCGGGAGCACCGGGGGGCTGTTTTTT
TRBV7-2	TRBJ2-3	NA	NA	CASSSSPTNTDTQYF	TGTGCCAGCAGCTCGTCACCAACTAACACAGATACGCAGTATTTT
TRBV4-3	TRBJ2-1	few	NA	CASSQDKAVAESNEQFF	TGCGCCAGCAGCCAAGATAAGGCGGTAGCGGAGAGCAATGAGCAGTTCTTC
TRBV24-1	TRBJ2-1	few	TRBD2	CATSENRLAGVYNEQFF	TGTGCCACCAGTGAAAACCGACTAGCGGGGGTCTACAATGAGCAGTTCTTC
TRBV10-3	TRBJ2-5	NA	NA	CATAGVRQTQYF	TGTGCCACCGCCGGGGTTAGGCAGACCCAGTACTTC
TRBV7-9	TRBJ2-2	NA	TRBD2	CASSSHGTSEKNTGELFF	TGTGCCAGCAGCTCCCACGGGACTAGCGAAAAGAACACCGGGGAGCTGTTTTTT
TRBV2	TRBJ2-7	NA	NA	CASSEGSWYEQYF	TGTGCCAGCAGTGAAGGGTCCTGGTACGAGCAGTACTTC
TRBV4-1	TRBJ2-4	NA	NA	CASLPADKNIQYF	TGCGCCAGCCTTCCGGCGGACAAAAACATTCAGTACTTC
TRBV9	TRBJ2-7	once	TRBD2	CASSVGASGGYEQYF	TGTGCCAGCAGCGTAGGGGCTAGCGGGGGATACGAGCAGTACTTC
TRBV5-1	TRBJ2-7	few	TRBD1	CASSSLTGAPYEQYF	TGCGCCAGCAGCTCGCTGACAGGGGCCCCCTACGAGCAGTACTTC
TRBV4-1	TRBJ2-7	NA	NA	CASSQEAVLYEQYF	TGCGCCAGCAGCCAAGAGGCTGTACTCTACGAGCAGTACTTC
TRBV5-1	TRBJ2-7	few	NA	CARRHTTTYEQYF	TGCGCCAGAAGACACACTACGACCTACGAGCAGTACTTC
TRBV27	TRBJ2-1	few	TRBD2	CASSLSAGGIYNEQFF	TGTGCCAGCAGTTTATCGGCGGGGGGCATCTACAATGAGCAGTTCTTC
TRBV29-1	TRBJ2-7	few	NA	CSVALRTSSYEQYF	TGCAGCGTTGCCCTTAGGACCAGCTCCTACGAGCAGTACTTC
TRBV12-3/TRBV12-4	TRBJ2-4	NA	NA	CASSFRVAKNIQYF	TGTGCCAGCAGTTTTCGGGTGGCCAAAAACATTCAGTACTTC
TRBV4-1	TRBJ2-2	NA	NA	CASSQDRARGYTGELFF	TGCGCCAGCAGCCAAGACCGGGCCCGCGGGTACACCGGGGAGCTGTTTTTT
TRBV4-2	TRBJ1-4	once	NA	CASSLREEKLFF	TGTGCCAGCAGCCTGAGGGAGGAAAAACTGTTTTTT
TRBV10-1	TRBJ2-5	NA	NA	CASRNSTGEETQYF	TGCGCCAGCAGAAATTCGACAGGAGAAGAGACCCAGTACTTC
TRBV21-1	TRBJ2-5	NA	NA	CASSSPTSGICETQYF	TGTGCCAGCAGCAGCCCGACTAGCGGGATATGTGAGACCCAGTACTTC
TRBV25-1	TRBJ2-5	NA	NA	CASSEGRGPQETQYF	TGTGCCAGCAGTGAGGGTCGTGGGCCCCAAGAGACCCAGTACTTC